This T cell receptor (beta chain) was recorded in a study of shared clonotypes between healthy human individuals. Investigators spread the genomic DNA of each subset evenly over several immunoSEQ plates. Around 30,000 T cell genomes (approximately 0.2 ug DNA) went into each sorted-subset replicate. Here immunoSEQ multiplex PCR was the method, and the copy in TCRdb shows in-frame clones only, minus some. The sample contains fewer than 1.4 million clones, more than 75% of which appear only once. The CDR3 consists of 17 residues. The receptor was isolated from a man aged 18 to 35 in good health. Some clones in this sample may be carry-over from other donors' samples. The sequencing sample was made of memory CD4+ T cells from PBMCs. Indicated subset: CD45RA-negative fraction. The chain joins TRBV21-1 to TRBJ2-7; the table's D call TRBD1 went unverified against the DNA. TRBV21-1 is a pseudogene. In nucleotides, the CDR3 is TGTGCCAGCAGGAAAAACAGGACCGAAGCCTATATCACCGAGCAGTACTTC. Amino acids: CASRKNRTEAYITEQYF.